One and the same sample provided the 26 T cell receptor beta chains below, sequenced in a study of blood T cell repertoires in COVID-19. Libraries were prepared by immunoSEQ multiplex PCR; TCRdb keeps only in-frame clonotypes and omits some of them. The sample yields about 11,000 clones, 90% seen once. The sequencing input was peripheral blood. Receptors were obtained from a human donor in a cohort sampled during active COVID-19.

This chain uses TRBV5-1 with TRBJ2-2, with D possibly matching TRBD2 (6 bases). The CDR3 length is 14 residues. CDR1 and CDR2 (germline): SGHRS, YFSETQ. Trimming removed 4 bases from V and 1 base from J, with 8 bases in between. The CDR3 bases are TGCGCCAGCAGCGGAGGGCAGAACACCGGGGAGCTGTTTTTT. Protein product: CASSGGQNTGELFF.

The chain recombines TRBV5-1 with TRBJ2-3, with a weak D call TRBD2 (6 bases). Trimming removed 6 bases from V and 8 bases from J, with 25 bases in between. Per the germline V gene, CDR1 is SGHRS and CDR2 is YFSETQ. This CDR3 is 16 amino acids long. CDR3 in amino acids: CASTLEGGTATVTQYF. CDR3 in DNA: TGCGCCAGCACTCTGGAGGGCGGGACCGCGACCGTTACGCAGTATTTT.

The V call is TRBV11-3, the J call TRBJ2-1, with 8 bases that match TRBD2. CDR1 and CDR2 (germline): SGHNT, YENEEA. The CDR3 length is 16 residues. V lost 5 bases, J lost 6 bases, and 12 bases stayed unmatched. The CDR3 bases are TGTGCCAGCAGCCCACCGGCGAGCGGGGGAAGCAATGAGCAGTTCTTC. As protein: CASSPPASGGSNEQFF.

V and J are TRBV30 and TRBJ2-7, with D perhaps matching TRBD1 (7 bases). The CDR3 is 15 amino acids. Trimming pared 3 bases from V and 0 bases from J, leaving 15 bases between. The V gene's germline CDR1 is GTSNPN and CDR2 SVGIG (reference sequence). CDR3 nucleotide sequence: TGTGCCTGGAGCGGGGGACAGCCGGGCTCCTACGAGCAGTACTTC. This sequence encodes CAWSGGQPGSYEQYF. The whole variable domain, remainder taken from reference TRBV30 and TRBJ2-7, is SQTIHQWPATLVQPVGSPLSLECTVEGTSNPNLYWYRQAAGRGLQLLFYSVGIGQISSEVPQNLSASRPQDRQFILSSKKLLLSDSGFYLCAWSGGQPGSYEQYFGPGTRLTVT.

There are a few counts of this clone. CDR3 residues: CASSPFQGAGTEAFF. For the CDR3, the DNA is TGTGCCAGCTCACCGTTCCAGGGGGCCGGCACTGAAGCTTTCTTT. The V gene is TRBV18, the J gene TRBJ1-1, with TRBD1 matching over 8 bases. There are 15 residues in the CDR3. J was trimmed by 4 bases and V by 3 bases; bases with no gene match: 7. Germline loops: CDR1 KGHSH, CDR2 LQKENI. The full variable domain, in which reference TRBV18 and TRBJ1-1 provide the parts outside the CDR3, is NAGVMQNPRHLVRRRGQEARLRCSPMKGHSHVYWYRQLPEEGLKFMVYLQKENIIDESGMPKERFSAEFPKEGPSILRIQQVVRGDSAAYFCASSPFQGAGTEAFFGQGTRLTVV.

This clone occurred a few times. The genes are TRBV3-1 (or the pseudogene TRBV3-2) and TRBJ1-2, with 8 bases fitting TRBD1. The germline V gene has CDR1 LGHDT and CDR2 YNNKEL (reference sequence). This CDR3 has 11 amino acids. DNA for the CDR3: TGTGCTACAGGACAGGGCAGGGGCTACACCTTC. Protein: CATGQGRGYTF.

The gene calls are TRBV7-9 and TRBJ2-3, with 7 bases aligning to TRBD1. V was pared by 5 bases and J by 0 bases, with 5 bases of the junction left unmatched. CDR3 length: 15 amino acids. Germline CDR1 and CDR2: SEHNR and FQNEAQ (reference sequence). CDR3 region: CASSLDRPSTDTQYF. The CDR3 DNA reads as TGTGCCAGCAGCCTGGACAGGCCTAGCACAGATACGCAGTATTTT. The whole variable domain, remainder taken from reference TRBV7-9 and TRBJ2-3, is DTGVSQNPRHKITKRGQNVTFRCDPISEHNRLYWYRQTLGQGPEFLTYFQNEAQLEKSRLLSDRFSAERPKGSFSTLEIQRTEQGDSAMYLCASSLDRPSTDTQYFGPGTRLTVL.

J is TRBJ1-2 and V is TRBV18; 9 positions agree with TRBD1. The CDR3 length is 15 residues. Germline V gives CDR1 KGHSH, CDR2 LQKENI. V dropped 2 bases and J dropped 4; count of bases not matched to a gene: 5. CDR3 coding DNA: TGTGCCAGCTCACCAGATGGACAGGGGCGCTATGGCTACACCTTC. The encoded protein is CASSPDGQGRYGYTF.

The chain has TRBV10-3 and TRBJ1-2, with TRBD1 matching 7 bases. The CDR3 sequence is 14 residues long. After removal of 7 bases from V and 3 bases from J, the junction contained 8 bases not matched to a gene. Germline CDR1 and CDR2: ENHRY and SYGVKD. For the CDR3, the DNA is TGTGCCATCACTGGACAGGACGATGACTATGGCTACACCTTC. As protein: CAITGQDDDYGYTF.

The chain joins TRBV12-3 or TRBV12-4 to TRBJ1-1, with TRBD1 matching over 8 bases. CDR3 length equals 13 residues. V gave up 6 bases and J gave up 4 bases; unmatched junction bases: 4. CDR3 protein: CASSGQGSTEAFF. CDR3 DNA: TGTGCCAGCAGCGGACAGGGTTCCACTGAAGCTTTCTTT.

In this sample, this clone turned up once. This chain joins TRBV18 and TRBJ1-4, with D unresolved. Per the germline V gene, CDR1 is KGHSH and CDR2 is LQKENI. Trimming shortened V by 2 bases and J by 1 base, and 5 bases separated the two germline ends. The length of the CDR3 is 14 residues. The CDR3 DNA reads as TGTGCCAGCTCACCAGCAGTAACTAATGAAAAACTGTTTTTT. Protein: CASSPAVTNEKLFF. The whole variable domain, remainder taken from reference TRBV18 and TRBJ1-4, is NAGVMQNPRHLVRRRGQEARLRCSPMKGHSHVYWYRQLPEEGLKFMVYLQKENIIDESGMPKERFSAEFPKEGPSILRIQQVVRGDSAAYFCASSPAVTNEKLFFGSGTQLSVL.

V is TRBV6-5 and J is TRBJ1-4; no definite D call. This CDR3 has 11 amino acids. In germline, CDR1 is MNHEY, CDR2 SVGAGI. Trimming stripped 8 bases from V and 8 bases from J, with 9 bases between. CDR3 DNA: TGTGCCAGCGGTAGGAGGGAAAAACTGTTTTTT. It encodes CASGRREKLFF.

This clone occurred once. The CDR3 DNA reads as TGTGCCAGCAGCCAGCTGCAGGGCGGAAACACCATATATTTT. Amino acid sequence: CASSQLQGGNTIYF. The chain carries TRBV14 and TRBJ1-3; tentative D call: TRBD1 (5 bases). The germline V and J ends were trimmed by 3 bases and 4 bases, with 10 bases remaining between them. Germline CDR1 is SGHDN and CDR2 is FVKESK. The CDR3 contains 14 residues.

The chain couples TRBV29-1 to TRBJ2-3; 11 bases map to TRBD1. V lost 1 base to trimming and J lost 7 bases; unmatched junction nucleotides: 7. This CDR3 contains 15 residues. Germline V lookup: CDR1 SQVTM, CDR2 ANQGSEA. CDR3 sequence reads: CSVEGGTGGFNTQYF. CDR3 DNA sequence: TGCAGCGTTGAAGGGGGGACAGGGGGATTTAATACGCAGTATTTT.

This sequence joins TRBV18 and TRBJ2-3, with D perhaps matching TRBD2 (6 bases). The CDR3 is made up of 14 amino acids. Between the trimmed V and J ends, which lost 6 bases and 3 bases, there was a span of 13 bases. Germline V gives CDR1 KGHSH, CDR2 LQKENI. The CDR3: CASSPPRGTDTQYF. For the CDR3, the DNA is TGTGCCAGCTCCCCCCCTCGGGGGACAGATACGCAGTATTTT.

This rearrangement joins TRBV7-9 to TRBJ2-3; 7 bases line up with TRBD1. After removal of 6 bases from V and 0 bases from J, the junction contained 0 bases not matched to a gene. CDR3 length: 13 residues. From germline, CDR1 is SEHNR and CDR2 FQNEAQ (reference sequence). CDR3 nucleotide sequence: TGTGCCAGCAGGACAGGGAGCACAGATACGCAGTATTTT. This translates into CASRTGSTDTQYF.

The chain has TRBV10-3 and TRBJ2-7; 9 nucleotides match TRBD2. The germline V gene has CDR1 ENHRY and CDR2 SYGVKD. The CDR3 is 13 residues long. V lost 3 bases and J lost 5; bases outside the gene matches: 2. CDR3 nucleotides: TGTGCCATCAGTGATGAGCGGGGGGACGAGCAGTACTTC. Protein product: CAISDERGDEQYF.

CDR3 coding DNA: TGCAGTGGACAGGCTAGCTCTGGAAACACCATATATTTT. It translates to CSGQASSGNTIYF. The chain carries TRBV29-1 and TRBJ1-3; 7 bases match TRBD1. Germline CDR1 reads SQVTM; CDR2 reads ANQGSEA. The CDR3 is 13 residues long.

The chain recombines TRBV18 with TRBJ1-1; D is undetermined. The CDR3 sequence is 13 residues long. The germline V and J ends were trimmed by 2 bases and 5 bases, with 9 bases remaining between them. Looked up from germline, CDR1 is KGHSH and CDR2 is LQKENI. CDR3 coding DNA: TGTGCCAGCTCACCAAAGACGGGGACTGAAGCTTTCTTT. Translation gives CASSPKTGTEAFF.

The chain has TRBV23-1 and TRBJ2-2, with a weak D call TRBD2 (6 bases). TRBV23-1 belongs to the ORF category, with a function that is uncertain. CDR3 size: 15 residues. V was shortened by 3 bases and J by 4 bases, with 12 bases between the two germline ends. The CDR3 protein is CASSHRRVRTGELFF. CDR3 DNA: TGCGCCAGCAGTCATCGGAGGGTTCGCACCGGGGAGCTGTTTTTT.

This sequence joins TRBV5-4 and TRBJ2-5, with 10 positions matching TRBD2. The length of the CDR3 is 14 residues. CDR1 and CDR2 (germline): SGHNT, YYREEE (reference sequence). J gave up 5 bases and V 3 bases, and 4 bases lay outside the gene matches. CDR3 protein: CASSSGLALETQYF. The CDR3 DNA reads as TGTGCCAGCAGCTCGGGACTAGCGCTGGAGACCCAGTACTTC.

The J gene is TRBJ1-5, the V gene TRBV7-2; no reliable D call. In germline, CDR1 is SGHTA, CDR2 FQGNSA. This CDR3 comprises 15 residues. Trimming shortened V by 3 bases and J by 3 bases, and 12 bases separated the two germline ends. The CDR3 region has the DNA TGTGCCAGCAGCTTGGAGGGCTTTAACAATCAGCCCCAGCATTTT. This translates into CASSLEGFNNQPQHF.

This chain joins TRBV5-4 and TRBJ1-3; D is ambiguous. The germline V gene has CDR1 SGHNT and CDR2 YYREEE (reference sequence). V was cut by 4 bases and J by 4 bases, with 6 bases left in between. This CDR3 has 12 residues. CDR3 in amino acids: CASSLDGNTIYF. In DNA form, the CDR3 reads TGTGCCAGCAGCCTAGACGGAAACACCATATATTTT.

The V and J genes are TRBV19 and TRBJ2-2, with D possibly being TRBD1 (7 bases). Germline CDR1 and CDR2: LNHDA and SQIVND (reference sequence). CDR3 length: 15 amino acids. Trimming stripped 3 bases from V and 3 bases from J, with 11 bases between. CDR3 coding DNA: TGTGCCAGTAGTATGGCAGGGGGGTACACCGGGGAGCTGTTTTTT. It yields the protein CASSMAGGYTGELFF.

This clone was detected a few times. The chain uses TRBV19 and TRBJ1-5, with a tentative D call TRBD1 (5 bases). There are 15 residues in the CDR3. Germline V gives CDR1 LNHDA, CDR2 SQIVND (reference sequence). V dropped 10 bases and J dropped 7 bases, with 23 bases sitting between them. CDR3 nucleotide sequence: TGTGCCACTCAAAGGGTAGGGGAAAAGGGGCAGCCCCAGCATTTT. Translating it yields CATQRVGEKGQPQHF.

This rearrangement joins TRBV18 to TRBJ2-3, with 7 nucleotides matching TRBD2. With 6 bases clipped from V and 2 bases from J, the junction kept 8 bases outside the gene matches. CDR1 is KGHSH and CDR2 is LQKENI in the germline V gene. The length of the CDR3 is 15 residues. This CDR3 is CASSQSAGVTDTQYF. The CDR3 DNA sequence: TGTGCCAGCTCCCAGTCGGCGGGAGTCACAGATACGCAGTATTTT. Full variable domain (rest looked up from reference TRBV18 and TRBJ2-3): NAGVMQNPRHLVRRRGQEARLRCSPMKGHSHVYWYRQLPEEGLKFMVYLQKENIIDESGMPKERFSAEFPKEGPSILRIQQVVRGDSAAYFCASSQSAGVTDTQYFGPGTRLTVL.